This T cell receptor (beta chain) was sequenced during a study of PD-1 blockade in mismatch repair-deficient tumors. At the level of the study: Patients had about a dozen mismatch repair-deficient cancer types and were previously treated and progressing. Study results and limitations: Rapid post-treatment expansion, then contraction, generally preceding radiologic response, marked tumor-resident clones.

Sequencing used immunoSEQ multiplex PCR; TCRdb keeps in-frame clones, though not all of them. Altogether more than 85,000 clones are present, 65% to 85% being singletons, with the ten largest covering around 6.5%. The TCR-sequenced patients were a few responders to pembrolizumab. Germline trimming cut 6 bases from V and 4 bases from J; bases unmatched to any gene: 3. The CDR3 runs 13 residues. The germline gives CDR1 SNHLY, CDR2 FYNNEI. To note about this clone: What it recognizes is unknown.

This chain links TRBV2 with TRBJ1-2; 9 nucleotides match TRBD1. The receptor was isolated from an adult with mismatch repair-deficient cancer. The sequenced sample was peripheral blood, obtained approximately 8 months after starting pembrolizumab. CDR3 sequence: CASRATGGYGYTF. The CDR3 bases are TGTGCCAGCAGGGCGACAGGGGGCTATGGCTACACCTTC.